This TCR beta chain was obtained from a study of cytomegalovirus exposure and HLA in healthy donors. It was with 60 Vbeta and 13 Jbeta primers that the PCR ran. Method: immunoSEQ multiplex PCR; TCRdb's copy keeps in-frame clones and lacks some. The sample shows tens of thousands of clones, over 60% of them seen only once. Unmatched junction bases numbered 7, after V lost 2 bases and J lost 5 bases. This CDR3 has 14 amino acids. CDR1 is GTSNPN, CDR2 SVGIG, per germline (reference sequence). The receptor was derived from a woman between 50 and 59 years old in good health and CMV-seronegative. The V call is TRBV30, the J call TRBJ2-5, with TRBD2 identical over 8 bases. The specimen sequenced was PBMCs. The CDR3 DNA reads as TGTGCCTGGAGTAGGACTAGCCGAGGGGAGACCCAGTACTTC. Amino acid sequence: CAWSRTSRGETQYF.